The 5 T cell receptor beta chains below come from one sample, sequenced in a study of T cell repertoires in cytomegalovirus infection. TCRdb fed the reads into MiXCR, producing one record per CDR3 protein. The top ten hold more than 10% of the sample, which has 310,000 or so distinct CDR3 sequences, approximately 25% seen once. Their recognized antigens are unknown. The source material was cultured PBMCs, sampled from culture after CMV antigen stimulation. Every receptor here comes from a human donor in good health (CMV status not recorded). Some clones in this sample may be carry-over from other donors' samples.

V and J are TRBV28 and TRBJ2-4, with 12 bases matching TRBD1. Unmatched junction bases numbered 25, after V lost 10 bases and J lost 0 bases. Per the germline V gene, CDR1 is MDHEN and CDR2 is SYDVKM. The CDR3 runs 22 residues. The CDR3 sequence: CATRTSRDRGRMSLLAKNIQYF. As DNA, the CDR3 is TGTGCCACCAGAACGTCCCGGGACAGGGGGCGAATGTCCTTGTTAGCCAAAAACATTCAGTACTTC.

This clonotype was observed a handful of times. Here the CDR3 DNA reads TGTGCCAGTACGAATCAGGGGGGAGAAGAAGCTTTCTTT. This sequence encodes CASTNQGGEEAFF. V usage is TRBV19 and J usage is TRBJ1-1, with 7 bases identical to TRBD1. Per germline, CDR1 LNHDA and CDR2 SQIVND (reference sequence). V trimming: 7 bases; J trimming: 8 bases; junction bases outside the gene matches: 10. The CDR3 is 13 amino acids. Based on the CDR3 plus reference TRBV19 and TRBJ1-1, the full variable domain is DGGITQSPKYLFRKEGQNVTLSCEQNLNHDAMYWYRQDPGQGLRLIYYSQIVNDFQKGDIAEGYSVSREKKESFPLTVTSAQKNPTAFYLCASTNQGGEEAFFGQGTRLTVV.

The chain uses TRBV5-4 and TRBJ1-2; the D is unclear. Trimming left V 2 bases short and J 1 base short, with 9 bases between. The CDR3 runs 14 residues. Germline CDR1 SGHNT, CDR2 YYREEE (reference sequence). CDR3 region: CASSFDGINYGYTF. The DNA of the CDR3 is TGTGCCAGCAGCTTCGACGGGATTAACTATGGCTACACCTTC.

The V and J genes are TRBV15 and TRBJ1-1; the D gene is possibly TRBD1 (5 bases). Per the germline V gene, CDR1 is LNHNV and CDR2 is YYDKDF (reference sequence). The V end was cut by 3 bases, the J end by 0 bases, with 11 bases between. This CDR3 is 15 amino acids long. CDR3 amino acids: CATSRKGTVNTEAFF. CDR3 DNA sequence: TGTGCCACCAGCAGGAAAGGGACGGTGAACACTGAAGCTTTCTTT.

This chain connects TRBV4-1 to TRBJ1-1; no reliable D call. This CDR3 spans 13 amino acids. The V gene lost 0 bases and the J gene lost 5 bases, with 7 bases spanning the gap. Germline CDR1 reads MGHRA; CDR2 reads YSYEKL. The CDR3 region is CASSQEIRTEAFF. Here the CDR3 DNA reads TGCGCCAGCAGCCAAGAAATTAGGACTGAAGCTTTCTTT.